This T cell receptor (beta chain) was obtained from a study of T cells in Graves' hyperthyroidism and ophthalmopathy. Amplification yielded TCR beta CDR3 regions, with RNA transcripts as the source. TCR CDR3 underwent first-round RT-PCR with the HTBI primer set. TCRdb itself ran the multiplex PCR reads through MiXCR, one entry per CDR3 protein. The sample yields some 250,000 distinct CDR3 sequences, roughly 15% seen once. This clonotype was seen ten or more times. Its target is not known. With a duration under 2 months, the hyperthyroidism was newly diagnosed in patients aged 18 to 65. Clinical symptoms, serum thyroxine and TRAb, thyroid ultrasound and orbital computed tomography were used for the diagnoses. V was cut by 1 base and J by 0 bases, with 9 bases left in between. The germline V gene encodes CDR1 MDHEN and CDR2 SYDVKM. The CDR3 has 15 amino acids. Overall study findings and caveats: Most thyroid clonotypes that were expanded above 0.001 also turned up in blood. Ophthalmopathy could be told apart from stable hyperthyroidism with a 13 V-J model.

The receptor was isolated from a woman aged 50 to 60 with Graves' hyperthyroidism that later progressed to Graves' ophthalmopathy. The sample comprised blood. The rearrangement links TRBV28 to TRBJ1-1; D gene uncertain. The CDR3, as DNA: TGTGCCAGCAGTTTATCGCCTTCATTGAACACTGAAGCTTTCTTT. Translating gives CASSLSPSLNTEAFF.